These 20 T cell receptor beta chains were sequenced from one sample in a study of radiation and T cells in renal cell carcinoma. The treatment was: 15 Gy SBRT to primary tumor, nephrectomy 4 weeks later. Using immunoSEQ multiplex PCR, the repertoire was profiled, and TCRdb retains in-frame clones only, with some absent. The data show some 16,000 clones, with approximately 51% seen just once and around 40% held by the top ten. The input for sequencing was tumor tissue, taken from a patient whose treatment included radiotherapy and nephrectomy. These receptors all come from a woman between 55 and 75 years old with renal cell carcinoma.

The chain uses TRBV9 and TRBJ2-5; tentatively, D is TRBD1 (6 bases). The germline CDR1 and CDR2 sequences are SGDLS and YYNGEE. The ends were cut back, 0 bases at V and 2 bases at J, with 14 bases in the middle. The CDR3 extends over 16 amino acids. Here the CDR3 DNA reads TGTGCCAGCAGCGTAGCTACAGGGAGAGGGCAAGAGACCCAGTACTTC. Translating gives CASSVATGRGQETQYF.

The rearrangement joins TRBV6-5 to TRBJ1-2, with 7 nucleotides matching TRBD1. Germline CDR1 MNHEY, CDR2 SVGAGI. CDR3 size: 15 residues. The junction had 11 bases not matched to a gene; V was cut back by 6 bases and J by 4 bases. The CDR3 nucleotides are TGTGCCAGCAGCCGTACAGGGGACGGACCCTATGGCTACACCTTC. It yields the protein CASSRTGDGPYGYTF.

In its sample, this clone was seen a few times. In DNA form, the CDR3 reads TGTGCCAGCAGCGTAGGCTACGGGACCTACTCCTACGAGCAGTACTTC. Its protein product is CASSVGYGTYSYEQYF. The V gene is TRBV9, the J gene TRBJ2-7; D possibly matches TRBD1 or TRBD2 (5 bases each). Germline V gene sequence: CDR1 SGDLS, CDR2 YYNGEE. The CDR3 has 16 residues. The V gene lost 0 bases and the J gene lost 0 bases, with 13 bases spanning the gap. The entire variable domain, with the rest obtained from reference TRBV9 and TRBJ2-7, is as follows: DSGVTQTPKHLITATGQRVTLRCSPRSGDLSVYWYQQSLDQGLQFLIQYYNGEERAKGNILERFSAQQFPDLHSELNLSSLELGDSALYFCASSVGYGTYSYEQYFGPGTRLTVT.

The count of this clone is one. The chain recombines TRBV2 with TRBJ2-4; 16 nucleotides match TRBD2. The germline V gene has CDR1 SNHLY and CDR2 FYNNEI. This CDR3 is 17 amino acids long. V dropped 10 bases and J dropped 2; count of bases not matched to a gene: 8. CDR3 nucleotide sequence: TGTGCCACAGGGACTAGCGGGGGGGCCGGAACCAAAAACATTCAGTACTTC. The encoded protein is CATGTSGGAGTKNIQYF.

DNA of the CDR3: TGTGCCAGCAGCTTGGATAAATACGAGCAGTACTTC. Protein: CASSLDKYEQYF. V is TRBV7-2 and J is TRBJ2-7; D ambiguous. V lost 3 bases to trimming and J lost 4 bases, with 7 bases between them. Germline assignment: CDR1 SGHTA and CDR2 FQGNSA. The CDR3 covers 12 residues. Together with reference TRBV7-2 and TRBJ2-7, the CDR3 gives the full variable domain: GAGVSQSPSNKVTEKGKDVELRCDPISGHTALYWYRQSLGQGLEFLIYFQGNSAPDKSGLPSDRFSAERTGGSVSTLTIQRTQQEDSAVYLCASSLDKYEQYFGPGTRLTVT.

The chain joins TRBV19 to TRBJ2-5; possibly TRBD1 for D (5 bases). Trimming cost V 7 bases and J 5 bases, with 14 bases left between them. CDR3 length: 13 amino acids. Germline CDR1 and CDR2: LNHDA and SQIVND (reference sequence). The CDR3 region is CASTPQGSETQYF. DNA for the CDR3: TGTGCCAGTACCCCTCAGGGATCGGAGACCCAGTACTTC.

V usage is TRBV29-1 and J usage is TRBJ2-1; no definite D call. The CDR3 has 12 amino acids. Germline lookup yields CDR1 SQVTM and CDR2 ANQGSEA. V gave up 7 bases and J gave up 7 bases, with 14 bases separating them. CDR3 amino acids: CSARDAANEQFF. In nucleotides, the CDR3 is TGCAGCGCCCGAGACGCCGCGAATGAGCAGTTCTTC.

V gene TRBV9 combines with J gene TRBJ1-1; D is unresolved. Germline lookup yields CDR1 SGDLS and CDR2 YYNGEE. Trimming removed 0 bases from V and 2 bases from J, with 11 bases in between. The CDR3 covers 15 residues. The CDR3 DNA reads as TGTGCCAGCAGCGTAGGTGGCCTCCTAAACACTGAAGCTTTCTTT. It codes for CASSVGGLLNTEAFF.

The chain carries TRBV11-2 and TRBJ2-4, with D possibly being TRBD1 (5 bases). The CDR3 loop spans 14 amino acids. CDR1 and CDR2 (germline): SGHAT, FQNNGV. Trimming pared 5 bases from V and 3 bases from J, leaving 11 bases between. The CDR3 DNA follows: TGTGCCAGCAGCCCAGGGCCGGGCAAAAACATTCAGTACTTC. Protein sequence: CASSPGPGKNIQYF.

The chain uses TRBV19 and TRBJ2-7; D is unresolved. Trimming shortened V by 3 bases and J by 5 bases, and 5 bases separated the two germline ends. In germline, CDR1 is LNHDA, CDR2 SQIVND (reference sequence). The CDR3 runs 11 residues. Written as DNA, the CDR3 is TGTGCCAGTAGTATCGGTAACGAGCAGTACTTC. Protein: CASSIGNEQYF.

The chain couples TRBV28 to TRBJ1-2; D gene unclear. The CDR3 extends over 13 amino acids. The V end lost 5 bases, the J end lost 4 bases, and 11 bases lay between the germline ends. CDR1 MDHEN and CDR2 SYDVKM come from the germline V gene. In DNA form, the CDR3 reads TGTGCCAGCAGTCTCGGCGGTACCTATGGCTACACCTTC. Its protein product is CASSLGGTYGYTF.

This chain connects TRBV7-2 to TRBJ2-6; 11 nucleotides agree with TRBD2. The V segment lost 1 base and the J segment 1 base; nucleotides outside the gene matches: 3. This CDR3 region has 18 residues. CDR1 and CDR2 (germline): SGHTA, FQGNSA. DNA for the CDR3: TGTGCCAGCAGCTTAGGACTAGCGGGGAGATCTGGGGCCAACGTCCTGACTTTC. It is translated as CASSLGLAGRSGANVLTF.

The V call is TRBV7-9, the J call TRBJ1-3, with TRBD1 identical over 11 bases. The CDR3 extends over 16 amino acids. V gave up 3 bases and J gave up 2 bases; unmatched junction bases: 3. The germline V gene has CDR1 SEHNR and CDR2 FQNEAQ (reference sequence). In DNA form, the CDR3 reads TGTGCCAGCAGCTTTGGGACAGGGGGAGCTGGAAACACCATATATTTT. It yields the protein CASSFGTGGAGNTIYF.

This chain joins TRBV18 and TRBJ1-4; D not certain. This CDR3 region has 15 residues. Germline CDR1 and CDR2: KGHSH and LQKENI. Trimming took off 2 bases at V and 3 bases at J, with 10 bases between the two ends. This CDR3 reads CASSPASGANEKLFF. CDR3 sequence (DNA): TGTGCCAGCTCACCAGCTTCCGGGGCTAATGAAAAACTGTTTTTT.

This chain joins TRBV5-1 and TRBJ2-5; 10 nucleotides agree with TRBD2. Germline V CDR1 and CDR2: SGHRS, YFSETQ. V shed 5 bases, J shed 0 bases, and the junction held 7 bases outside the gene matches. There are 16 residues in the CDR3. The CDR3 DNA is TGCGCCAGCAGAATGGGACTAGCGACGGACCAAGAGACCCAGTACTTC. Encoded protein: CASRMGLATDQETQYF.

The chain joins TRBV29-1 to TRBJ2-1, with D unclear. V lost 7 bases, J lost 5 bases, and 18 bases lay in between. Germline V gene lookup returns CDR1 SQVTM and CDR2 ANQGSEA. The CDR3 covers 14 residues. The CDR3 coding sequence is TGCAGCGCTTATCTACAGTCGTACGACAATGAGCAGTTCTTC. It specifies CSAYLQSYDNEQFF.

This clone occurred a few times. This CDR3 reads CASSLEAGELFF. DNA of the CDR3: TGCGCCAGCAGCCTTGAGGCCGGGGAGCTGTTTTTT. This rearrangement joins TRBV5-1 to TRBJ2-2, with D unresolved. Germline assignment: CDR1 SGHRS and CDR2 YFSETQ. Trimming cost V 4 bases and J 6 bases, with 7 bases left between them. This CDR3 is built from 12 residues.

This clone was seen repeatedly, ten times or more. V usage is TRBV6-1 and J usage is TRBJ1-6, with no clear D. V lost 3 bases and J 0 bases, leaving 18 bases between the germline ends. Germline-derived CDR1 and CDR2 are MNHNS and SASEGT. The CDR3 spans 19 residues. The CDR3 bases are TGTGCCAGCAGTGATAGGTCCCGTGCCGGAAACTCCTATAATTCACCCCTCCACTTT. It codes for CASSDRSRAGNSYNSPLHF.

On this clone itself: This probably arose from a read error, given a far larger clone one base away. Additional DNA sequences in this sample encode the identical CDR3. The genes are TRBV7-2 and TRBJ1-2; 11 bases match TRBD1. Unmatched junction bases numbered 7, after V lost 5 bases and J lost 2 bases. The CDR3 runs 16 residues. CDR1 is SGHTA and CDR2 is FQGNSA in the germline V gene. CDR3 DNA sequence: TGTGCCAGCAGCCACGGACAGGGGGCGGAAAACTATGGCTACACCTTC. It codes for CASSHGQGAENYGYTF.

The chain joins TRBV10-1 to TRBJ2-3, with TRBD2 identical over 12 bases. CDR3 size: 18 residues. V trimming: 3 bases; J trimming: 0 bases; junction bases outside the gene matches: 7. The V gene's germline CDR1 is WNHNN and CDR2 SYGVQD (reference sequence). The CDR3 sequence is CASSDSTSGGLSTDTQYF. In nucleotides, the CDR3 is TGCGCCAGCAGTGATTCTACTAGCGGGGGGCTTAGCACAGATACGCAGTATTTT.